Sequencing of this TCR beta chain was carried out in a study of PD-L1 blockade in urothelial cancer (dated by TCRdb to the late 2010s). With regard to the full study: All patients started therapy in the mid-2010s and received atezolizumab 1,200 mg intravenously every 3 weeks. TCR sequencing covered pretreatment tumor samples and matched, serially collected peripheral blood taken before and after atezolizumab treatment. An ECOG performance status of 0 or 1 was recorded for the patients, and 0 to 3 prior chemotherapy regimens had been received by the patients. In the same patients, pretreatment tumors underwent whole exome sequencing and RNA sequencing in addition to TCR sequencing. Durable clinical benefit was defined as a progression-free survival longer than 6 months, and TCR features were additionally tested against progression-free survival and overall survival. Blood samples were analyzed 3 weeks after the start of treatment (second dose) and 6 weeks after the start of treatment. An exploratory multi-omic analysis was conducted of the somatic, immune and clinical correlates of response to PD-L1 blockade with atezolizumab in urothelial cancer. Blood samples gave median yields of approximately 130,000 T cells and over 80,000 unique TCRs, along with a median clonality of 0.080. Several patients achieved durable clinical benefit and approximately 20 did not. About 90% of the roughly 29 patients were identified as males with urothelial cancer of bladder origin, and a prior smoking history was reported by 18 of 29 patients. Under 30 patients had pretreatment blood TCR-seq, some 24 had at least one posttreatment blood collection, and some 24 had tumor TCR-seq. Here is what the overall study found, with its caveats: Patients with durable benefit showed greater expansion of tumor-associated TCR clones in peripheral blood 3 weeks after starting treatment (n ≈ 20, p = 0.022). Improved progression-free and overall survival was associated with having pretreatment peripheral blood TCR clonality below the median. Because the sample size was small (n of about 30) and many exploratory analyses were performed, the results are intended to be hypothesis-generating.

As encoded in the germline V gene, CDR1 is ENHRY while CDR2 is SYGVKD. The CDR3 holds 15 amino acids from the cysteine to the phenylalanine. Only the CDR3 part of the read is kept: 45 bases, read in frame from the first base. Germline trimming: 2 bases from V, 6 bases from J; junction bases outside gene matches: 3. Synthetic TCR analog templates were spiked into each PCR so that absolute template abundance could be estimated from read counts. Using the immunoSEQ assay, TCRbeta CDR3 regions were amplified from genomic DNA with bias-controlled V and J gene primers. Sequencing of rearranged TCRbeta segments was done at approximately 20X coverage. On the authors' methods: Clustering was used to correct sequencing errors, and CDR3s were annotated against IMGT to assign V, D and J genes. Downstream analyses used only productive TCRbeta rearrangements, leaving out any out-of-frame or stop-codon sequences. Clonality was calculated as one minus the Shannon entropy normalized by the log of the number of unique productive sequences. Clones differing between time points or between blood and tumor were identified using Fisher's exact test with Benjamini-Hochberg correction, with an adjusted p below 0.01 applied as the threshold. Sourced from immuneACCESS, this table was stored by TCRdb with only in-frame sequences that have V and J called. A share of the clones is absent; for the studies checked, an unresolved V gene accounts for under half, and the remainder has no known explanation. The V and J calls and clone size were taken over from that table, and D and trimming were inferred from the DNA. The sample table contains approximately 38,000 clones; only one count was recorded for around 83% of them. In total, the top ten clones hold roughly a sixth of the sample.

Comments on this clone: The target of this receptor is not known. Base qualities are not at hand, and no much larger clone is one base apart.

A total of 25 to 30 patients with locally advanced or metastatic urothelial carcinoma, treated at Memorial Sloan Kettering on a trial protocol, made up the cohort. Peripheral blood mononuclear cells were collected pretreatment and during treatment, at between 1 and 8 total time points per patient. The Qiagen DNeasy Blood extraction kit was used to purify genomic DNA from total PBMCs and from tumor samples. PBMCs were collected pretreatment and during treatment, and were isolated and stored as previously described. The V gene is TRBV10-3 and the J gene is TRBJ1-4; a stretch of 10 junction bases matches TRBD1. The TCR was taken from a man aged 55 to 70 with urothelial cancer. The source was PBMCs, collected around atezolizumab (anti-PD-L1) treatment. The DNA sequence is TGTGCCATCAGTGAGCCCGGGACAGGGGATGAAAAACTGTTTTTT. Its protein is CAISEPGTGDEKLFF.